The present T cell receptor (beta chain) was sequenced within a study of shared clonotypes between healthy human individuals. Trimming took 3 bases from V and 1 from J, leaving 8 bases between them. In germline, CDR1 is SGDLS, CDR2 YYNGEE. This CDR3 contains 15 residues. This table comes from immunoSEQ multiplex PCR, and its TCRdb copy is limited to in-frame clones, with some not included. The sample has about 1.5 million clones, approximately 97% seen once. This clonotype was obtained from a man aged 25-45 years in good health. J is TRBJ2-6 and V is TRBV9; D remains unclear. The sequencing sample was made of naive CD4+ T cells sorted from blood. Subset specified: CD45RA+ positively selected. CDR3 region: CASSESGSGANVLTF. For the CDR3, the DNA is TGTGCCAGCAGCGAGTCAGGTTCTGGGGCCAACGTCCTGACTTTC.